The 14 T cell receptor beta chains in this list originate from one sample, sequenced in a study of T-cell memory formation after mild COVID-19. MiXCR, applied by TCRdb to the 5' RACE reads, yields one record per CDR3 protein. Here the sample spans some 440,000 distinct CDR3 sequences, around a quarter being singletons. Sequencing was carried out using PBMCs or a T cell subset sorted from them (not recorded which). These receptors all come from an adult woman who had mild COVID-19 (a few samples of this study predate the infection). Cell type and time point are not known.

This clonotype was counted a few times. This chain joins TRBV5-1 and TRBJ1-6, with D perhaps matching TRBD1 (6 bases). The CDR3 consists of 13 residues. The V end was cut by 3 bases, the J end by 10 bases, with 11 bases between. CDR1 and CDR2 from the germline V gene are SGHRS and YFSETQ. DNA for the CDR3: TGCGCCAGCAGCTCGAGGGGGGAATCACCCCTCCACTTT. It yields the protein CASSSRGESPLHF.

This clonotype has just a few counts. The V call is TRBV5-1, the J call TRBJ2-6; no firm D call. This CDR3 is built from 14 residues. Trimming shortened V by 2 bases and J by 2 bases, and 5 bases separated the two germline ends. Germline V CDR1 and CDR2: SGHRS, YFSETQ. In DNA, the CDR3 is TGCGCCAGCAGCTTCGTGGCTGGGGCCAACGTCCTGACTTTC. It yields the protein CASSFVAGANVLTF.

The rearrangement links TRBV7-9 to TRBJ1-3; D is uncertain. Looked up from germline, CDR1 is SEHNR and CDR2 is FQNEAQ (reference sequence). The CDR3 spans 16 residues. V lost 5 bases to trimming and J lost 2 bases, with 16 bases between them. The CDR3 sequence: CASSGRRDLTGNTIYF. Here the CDR3 DNA reads TGTGCCAGCAGCGGCAGACGGGATCTCACTGGAAACACCATATATTTT.

The table lists this clonotype with a few counts. This chain uses TRBV9 with TRBJ1-1; 10 bases are shared with TRBD1. Per germline, CDR1 SGDLS and CDR2 YYNGEE. This CDR3 has 15 residues. The J segment lost 8 bases and the V segment lost 4 bases, leaving 11 bases of the junction unmatched. CDR3 protein: CASSTRDRGISEAFF. For the CDR3, the DNA is TGTGCCAGCAGCACAAGGGACAGGGGCATCTCCGAAGCTTTCTTT.

The rearrangement links TRBV11-3 to TRBJ2-3, with D maybe TRBD1 (5 bases). Germline-derived CDR1 and CDR2 are SGHNT and YENEEA. V was cut by 5 bases and J by 2 bases, with 17 bases left in between. CDR3 length: 16 amino acids. The CDR3 region is CASSPLEAGYTDTQYF. The CDR3 bases are TGTGCCAGCAGCCCGTTAGAGGCAGGGTACACAGATACGCAGTATTTT.

The chain recombines TRBV20-1 with TRBJ2-2; no clear D. Germline CDR1 and CDR2: DFQATT and SNEGSKA (reference sequence). The germline V and J ends were trimmed by 3 bases and 5 bases, with 13 bases remaining between them. The CDR3 runs 14 residues. CDR3 sequence (DNA): TGCAGTGCTAGTCAAAGGGCCAGGACCGGGGAGCTGTTTTTT. Its protein is CSASQRARTGELFF.

This chain joins TRBV11-2 and TRBJ1-6, with no clear D. With 2 bases removed from V and 2 bases from J, the gap between germline ends came to 10 bases. This CDR3 is 16 amino acids long. Germline loops: CDR1 SGHAT, CDR2 FQNNGV. The CDR3 region has the DNA TGTGCCAGCAGCTTAAAAGGCAAGACCTATAATTCACCCCTCCACTTT. It encodes CASSLKGKTYNSPLHF.

This chain uses TRBV5-1 with TRBJ1-3; 7 bases map to TRBD1. CDR1 and CDR2 (germline): SGHRS, YFSETQ. The J segment lost 9 bases and the V segment lost 4 bases, leaving 13 bases of the junction unmatched. The CDR3 extends over 15 amino acids. CDR3 sequence reads: CASSRGERDSPTIYF. The CDR3 nucleotides are TGCGCCAGCAGCCGAGGAGAGAGGGACAGTCCCACCATATATTTT.

This chain connects TRBV7-3 to TRBJ2-5; possible D gene TRBD2, 5 bases. CDR3 length: 15 amino acids. V was cut by 1 base and J by 3 bases, with 12 bases left in between. Germline V CDR1 and CDR2: SGHTA, FQGTGA. The CDR3 here is CASSLRGSVKETQYF. CDR3 coding DNA: TGTGCCAGCAGCTTAAGAGGGTCCGTGAAAGAGACCCAGTACTTC.

In this sample, this clonotype turned up a few times. The chain couples TRBV29-1 to TRBJ2-3; D gene uncertain. CDR3 length: 12 residues. Germline V CDR1 and CDR2: SQVTM, ANQGSEA. V shed 6 bases and J shed 2 bases, with 9 bases lying between them. As DNA, the CDR3 is TGCAGCGTCCGCGAAGACACAGATACGCAGTATTTT. Protein product: CSVREDTDTQYF.

The gene calls are TRBV30 and TRBJ2-7; D not certain. CDR1 and CDR2 from the germline V gene are GTSNPN and SVGIG (reference sequence). This CDR3 comprises 12 residues. Trimming removed 5 bases from V and 3 bases from J, with 11 bases in between. The CDR3 here is CAWELRRYEQYF. The CDR3 DNA is TGTGCCTGGGAGCTCCGTCGCTACGAGCAGTACTTC.

The chain is built from TRBV5-1 and TRBJ2-1, with TRBD2 as a possible D gene (6 bases). CDR3 size: 17 residues. Trimming stripped 2 bases from V and 7 bases from J, with 22 bases between. Germline loops: CDR1 SGHRS, CDR2 YFSETQ. As DNA, the CDR3 is TGCGCCAGCAGCTTCAGTCCTCCCGGGACTCTCCATAATGAGCAGTTCTTC. It is translated as CASSFSPPGTLHNEQFF.

CDR3 protein: CATSWGPRTEAFF. CDR3 DNA sequence: TGTGCCACCAGTTGGGGCCCTCGCACTGAAGCTTTCTTT. V gene TRBV24-1 combines with J gene TRBJ1-1; tentative D call: TRBD1 (5 bases). This CDR3 region has 13 residues. Trimming removed 6 bases from V and 4 bases from J, with 11 bases in between. Germline lookup yields CDR1 KGHDR and CDR2 SFDVKD.

This clonotype was seen only once. The chain is built from TRBV20-1 and TRBJ1-5; TRBD1 might be the D (6 bases). Trimming cost V 5 bases and J 8 bases, with 10 bases left between them. Germline V lookup: CDR1 DFQATT, CDR2 SNEGSKA (reference sequence). The CDR3 has 11 residues. The CDR3 is CSAQEGEPQHF. The CDR3 DNA sequence: TGCAGTGCTCAAGAGGGGGAGCCCCAGCATTTT.